One and the same sample provided the 15 T cell receptor beta chains below, sequenced in a study of blood T cell repertoires in COVID-19. Data came from immunoSEQ multiplex PCR; TCRdb stores just in-frame clones and leaves some out. This sample carries 100,000 to 150,000 clones, around 83% of them seen once, and the ten largest clones take approximately 6.3%. The sample taken for sequencing was peripheral blood. These receptors were collected from an elderly man with active or convalescent COVID-19.

The chain employs TRBV7-2 and TRBJ1-1, with a tentative D call TRBD1 (5 bases). Germline-derived CDR1 and CDR2 are SGHTA and FQGNSA. The CDR3 is 14 amino acids. Trimming pared 5 bases from V and 5 bases from J, leaving 15 bases between. CDR3 amino acids: CASSTRGGGTEAFF. In DNA form, the CDR3 reads TGTGCCAGCAGCACCCGTGGGGGGGGTACTGAAGCTTTCTTT.

J is TRBJ2-5 and V is TRBV21-1; no check of the table's D call, TRBD1, against the DNA was made. TRBV21-1 is given as a pseudogene. The CDR3 has 14 residues. CDR3 region: CASSLSSGRETQYF. CDR3 DNA sequence: TGTGCCAGCAGCCTAAGCTCAGGGCGGGAGACCCAGTACTTC.

V is TRBV5-1 and J is TRBJ1-6; 7 positions agree with TRBD1. V was clipped by 4 bases and J by 7 bases; unmatched bases: 8. The CDR3 spans 15 residues. CDR1 SGHRS and CDR2 YFSETQ come from the germline V gene. The CDR3 spells CASSPTTGENSPLHF. The DNA of the CDR3 is TGCGCCAGCAGCCCAACCACAGGGGAGAATTCACCCCTCCACTTT.

This sequence joins TRBV30 and TRBJ1-2; the match to TRBD1 covers 10 bases. The V gene end was trimmed by 3 bases and the J gene end by 5 bases; junction bases not matched to a gene: 3. Germline V gene data show CDR1 as GTSNPN and CDR2 as SVGIG (reference sequence). This CDR3 spans 13 amino acids. The CDR3: CAWRDRGFYGYTF. CDR3 coding DNA: TGTGCCTGGAGGGACAGGGGGTTTTATGGCTACACCTTC.

This clone was detected a few times. This chain joins TRBV4-3 and TRBJ1-2, with a tentative D call TRBD1 (6 bases). CDR3 length equals 15 residues. With 4 bases removed from V and 0 bases from J, the gap between germline ends came to 12 bases. Germline V gene sequence: CDR1 LGHNA, CDR2 YSLEER. The CDR3 DNA follows: TGCGCCAGCAGCCCGCTCCGACAGGCTAACTATGGCTACACCTTC. Translating it yields CASSPLRQANYGYTF.

The genes are TRBV5-1 and TRBJ2-7; D possibly corresponds to TRBD1 (6 bases). Deletions cut 4 bases from V and 5 bases from J, with 10 bases between. CDR1 and CDR2 from the germline V gene are SGHRS and YFSETQ. This CDR3 comprises 12 residues. The CDR3 here is CASSTNRDEQYF. The DNA for the CDR3 is TGCGCCAGCAGCACCAACAGGGACGAGCAGTACTTC.

This clone was observed once. The CDR3 here is CATGGQGYSYTF. As DNA, the CDR3 is TGTGCCACCGGCGGACAGGGTTACTCCTACACCTTC. V usage is TRBV19 and J usage is TRBJ1-2; TRBD1 matches 8 bases. The CDR3 runs 12 residues. Trimming removed 10 bases from V and 10 bases from J; junction bases left unmatched: 11. Germline CDR1 and CDR2: LNHDA and SQIVND (reference sequence). Full variable domain (missing parts from reference TRBV19 and TRBJ1-2): DGGITQSPKYLFRKEGQNVTLSCEQNLNHDAMYWYRQDPGQGLRLIYYSQIVNDFQKGDIAEGYSVSREKKESFPLTVTSAQKNPTAFYLCATGGQGYSYTFGSGTRLTVV.

The chain recombines TRBV7-2 with TRBJ2-5, with 14 bases matching TRBD2. J was trimmed by 1 base and V by 8 bases; bases with no gene match: 3. The CDR3 length is 15 residues. Germline V CDR1 and CDR2: SGHTA, FQGNSA. CDR3 nucleotide sequence: TGTGCCAGCGGGGGACTAGCGGGGGTCCAAGAGACCCAGTACTTC. Translating gives CASGGLAGVQETQYF.

Regarding this clone: In the same sample, other DNA sequences code for this CDR3. J is TRBJ1-1 and V is TRBV3-1 (or the pseudogene TRBV3-2); tentatively, D is TRBD1 (5 bases). This CDR3 has 14 residues. Germline CDR1 reads LGHDT; CDR2 reads YNNKEL (reference sequence). V lost 0 bases and J lost 3, with 8 bases in between. CDR3: CASSQDREDTEAFF. CDR3 nucleotide sequence: TGTGCCAGCAGCCAAGACAGGGAGGACACTGAAGCTTTCTTT.

This rearrangement joins TRBV24-1 to TRBJ2-2; weak D call: TRBD2 (6 bases). Germline CDR1 KGHDR, CDR2 SFDVKD. The ends were cut back, 12 bases at V and 6 bases at J, with 10 bases in the middle. This CDR3 contains 11 residues. This CDR3 is CASTSSGELFF. The DNA of the CDR3 is TGTGCCTCTACTAGCTCCGGGGAGCTGTTTTTT.

The chain employs TRBV12-5 and TRBJ1-2, with D possibly matching TRBD1 (6 bases). Deletions cut 2 bases from V and 2 bases from J, with 12 bases between. There are 15 residues in the CDR3. Germline CDR1 reads LGHNT; CDR2 reads FRNRAP. The CDR3 is CASGLPDSLNYGYTF. CDR3 bases: TGTGCTAGTGGTTTGCCGGACAGCCTCAACTATGGCTACACCTTC.

On this clone: One end of the junction is discordant with germline, which a read error may explain. The chain links TRBV12-3 or TRBV12-4 to TRBJ1-2, with 9 bases lining up with TRBD1. This CDR3 is built from 11 residues. CDR3 residues: CASSQGQGRDF. As DNA, the CDR3 is TGTGCCAGCAGCCAAGGACAGGGGAGGGACTTC.

The gene calls are TRBV7-8 and TRBJ2-7, with 9 bases fitting TRBD2. CDR1 and CDR2 from the germline V gene are SGHVS and FQNEAQ. The CDR3 spans 17 residues. Trimming removed 1 base from V and 0 bases from J; junction bases left unmatched: 7. DNA for the CDR3: TGTGCCAGCAGCTTAGGTGGTAGCGGGGGCCTCTCCTACGAGCAGTACTTC. Its protein product is CASSLGGSGGLSYEQYF.

V gene TRBV5-1 combines with J gene TRBJ1-3; D is ambiguous. Germline loops: CDR1 SGHRS, CDR2 YFSETQ. V was trimmed by 4 bases and J by 2 bases, leaving 13 bases between them. The CDR3 has 15 residues. The CDR3 is CASSQNAVTGNTIYF. The CDR3 nucleotides are TGCGCCAGCAGCCAGAATGCGGTCACTGGAAACACCATATATTTT. Filled out from reference TRBV5-1 and TRBJ1-3, the complete variable domain reads KAGVTQTPRYLIKTRGQQVTLSCSPISGHRSVSWYQQTPGQGLQFLFEYFSETQRNKGNFPGRFSGRQFSNSRSEMNVSTLELGDSALYLCASSQNAVTGNTIYFGEGSWLTVV.

V usage is TRBV7-2 and J usage is TRBJ1-6, with TRBD1 matching over 9 bases. Trimming removed 1 base from V and 7 bases from J; junction bases left unmatched: 8. The germline V gene encodes CDR1 SGHTA and CDR2 FQGNSA. The CDR3 spans 17 residues. The chain's CDR3 is CASSLGNRGRLNSPLHF. The CDR3 region has the DNA TGTGCCAGCAGCTTAGGAAACAGGGGGCGCCTGAATTCACCCCTCCACTTT.